This TCR beta chain stems from a study of response to subunit inactivated influenza vaccine. Study-level findings and limits: Few new T cells, the authors suggested, are recruited by each seasonal influenza vaccination.

V lost 4 bases to trimming and J lost 11 bases; unmatched junction nucleotides: 14. Germline V gene sequence: CDR1 MNHEY, CDR2 SMNVEV (reference sequence). The CDR3 sequence is 15 residues long. The sample holds many counts of this clonotype. Its target is unknown. MiXCR, applied by TCRdb to the RT-PCR reads, yields one record per CDR3 protein. The repertoire includes 200,000 to 300,000 distinct CDR3 sequences, 10% to 15% of them detected once, and more than 7% sits in the top ten. The chain joins TRBV27 to TRBJ1-1, with 9 bases aligning to TRBD1. The sequence came from a man in his forties or fifties who received an inactivated influenza vaccine. The sample in question was non-naive T cells sorted from PBMCs, obtained about 14 days before vaccination. This CDR3 reads CASSSRGTGPRDAFF. In nucleotides, the CDR3 is TGTGCCAGCAGTTCCCGCGGGACAGGGCCGCGTGACGCTTTCTTT.